This T cell receptor beta chain derives from a study of CD8 T cells in Susac syndrome. Random hexamers served to reverse transcribe roughly 0.5 to 1 ug RNA. TCRdb re-derived calls from the immunoSEQ multiplex PCR reads in MiXCR, one entry per CDR3 protein. The table includes fewer than 250,000 distinct CDR3 sequences, 90% to 95% detected once. Both CD4+ and CD8+ T cells were negatively isolated, and TEMRA cells underwent FACS enrichment. V shed 6 bases and J shed 3 bases, with 11 bases lying between them. Germline V lookup: CDR1 MDHEN, CDR2 SYDVKM. CDR3 length equals 13 residues. The receptor was isolated from a human donor with multiple sclerosis. The specimen sequenced was CD8+ T cells from PBMCs. V gene TRBV28 combines with J gene TRBJ1-1; no firm D call. The CDR3 loop is CASRVSRDTEAFF. DNA of the CDR3: TGTGCCAGCAGAGTTTCTAGGGACACTGAAGCTTTCTTT.